The source of this TCR beta chain is a study of cytomegalovirus exposure and HLA in healthy donors. Study-level information: T cells numbering 150 million to 200 million yielded some 100 million unique TCR beta sequences in an earlier analysis.

The CDR3 has 14 amino acids. With 0 bases removed from V and 6 bases from J, the gap between germline ends came to 11 bases. CDR1 and CDR2 (germline): MNHEY, SVGAGI. PCR used 60 Vbeta primers and 13 Jbeta primers. Produced via immunoSEQ multiplex PCR; TCRdb's table is partial and in-frame only. This table lists under 130,000 clones. Every donor was a healthy person donating bone marrow. The clonotype originates from a man aged 50-59 years in good health and CMV-seronegative. This chain links TRBV6-5 with TRBJ1-2, with D possibly TRBD1 on 5 matching bases. The sample comprised PBMCs. Here the CDR3 DNA reads TGTGCCAGCAGTTACTCAGGCAGGGAAGATGGCTACACCTTC. Encoded protein: CASSYSGREDGYTF.